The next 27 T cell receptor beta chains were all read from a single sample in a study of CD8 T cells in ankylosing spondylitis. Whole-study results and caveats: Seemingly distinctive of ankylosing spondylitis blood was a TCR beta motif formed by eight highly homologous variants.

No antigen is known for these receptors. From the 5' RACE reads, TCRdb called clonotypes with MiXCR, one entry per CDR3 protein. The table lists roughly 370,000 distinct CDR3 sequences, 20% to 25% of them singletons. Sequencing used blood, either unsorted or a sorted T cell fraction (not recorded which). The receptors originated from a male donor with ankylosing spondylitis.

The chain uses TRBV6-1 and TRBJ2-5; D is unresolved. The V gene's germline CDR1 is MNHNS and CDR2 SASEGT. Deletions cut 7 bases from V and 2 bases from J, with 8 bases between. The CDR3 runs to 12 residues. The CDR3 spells CASNTQQETQYF. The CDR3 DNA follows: TGTGCCAGCAACACGCAGCAAGAGACCCAGTACTTC.

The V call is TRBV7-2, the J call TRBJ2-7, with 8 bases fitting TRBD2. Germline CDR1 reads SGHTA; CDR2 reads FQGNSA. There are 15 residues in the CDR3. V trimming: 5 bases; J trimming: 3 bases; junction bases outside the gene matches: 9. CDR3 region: CASSPDGTRGYEQYF. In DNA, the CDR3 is TGTGCCAGCAGCCCAGATGGGACTAGGGGCTACGAGCAGTACTTC.

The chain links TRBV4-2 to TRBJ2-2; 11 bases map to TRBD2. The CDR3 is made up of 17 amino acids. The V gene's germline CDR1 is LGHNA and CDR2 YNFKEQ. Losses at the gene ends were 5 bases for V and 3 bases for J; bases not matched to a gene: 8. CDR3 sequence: CASSLGLAEKYTGELFF. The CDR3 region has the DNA TGTGCCAGCAGCTTGGGACTAGCGGAAAAATACACCGGGGAGCTGTTTTTT.

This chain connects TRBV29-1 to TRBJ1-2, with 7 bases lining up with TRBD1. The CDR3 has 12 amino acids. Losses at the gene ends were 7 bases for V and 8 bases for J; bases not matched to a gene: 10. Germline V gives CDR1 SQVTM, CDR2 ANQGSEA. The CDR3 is CSGTETGSGYTF. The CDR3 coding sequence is TGCAGCGGAACCGAGACAGGGAGCGGCTACACCTTC.

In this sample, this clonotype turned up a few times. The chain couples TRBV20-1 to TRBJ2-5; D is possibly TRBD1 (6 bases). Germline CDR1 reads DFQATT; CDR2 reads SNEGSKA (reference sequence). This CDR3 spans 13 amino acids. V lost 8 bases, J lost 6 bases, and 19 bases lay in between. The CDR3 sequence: CSFSGQGKKTQYF. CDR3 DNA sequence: TGCAGTTTCTCTGGGCAGGGGAAAAAGACCCAGTACTTC.

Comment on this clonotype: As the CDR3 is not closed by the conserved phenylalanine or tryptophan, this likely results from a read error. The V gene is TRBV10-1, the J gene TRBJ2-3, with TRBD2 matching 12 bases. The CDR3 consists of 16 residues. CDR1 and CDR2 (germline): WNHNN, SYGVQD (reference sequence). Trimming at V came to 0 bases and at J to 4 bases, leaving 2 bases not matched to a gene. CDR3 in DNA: TGCGCCAGCAGTGAGTCGACTAGCGGGAGTGCAGATACGCAGTATCTT. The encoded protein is CASSESTSGSADTQYL.

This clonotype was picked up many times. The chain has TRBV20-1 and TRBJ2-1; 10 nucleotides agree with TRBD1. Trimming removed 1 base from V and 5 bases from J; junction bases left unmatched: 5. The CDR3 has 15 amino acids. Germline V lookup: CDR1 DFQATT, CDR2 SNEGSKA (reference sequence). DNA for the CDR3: TGCAGTGCTAGAGGGGGGGACAGGGGAAACAATGAGCAGTTCTTC. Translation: CSARGGDRGNNEQFF.

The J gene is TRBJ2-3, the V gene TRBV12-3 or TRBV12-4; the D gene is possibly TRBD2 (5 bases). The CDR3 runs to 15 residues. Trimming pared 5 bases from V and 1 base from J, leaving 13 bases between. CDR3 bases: TGTGCCAGCAGTCCGACTACCGTTGGCACAGATACGCAGTATTTT. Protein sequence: CASSPTTVGTDTQYF.

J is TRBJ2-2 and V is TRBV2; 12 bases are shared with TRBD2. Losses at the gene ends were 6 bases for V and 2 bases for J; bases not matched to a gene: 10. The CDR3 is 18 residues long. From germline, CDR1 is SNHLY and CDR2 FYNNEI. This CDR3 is CASSMTSGGLGNTGELFF. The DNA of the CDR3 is TGTGCCAGCAGCATGACTAGCGGGGGACTGGGTAACACCGGGGAGCTGTTTTTT.

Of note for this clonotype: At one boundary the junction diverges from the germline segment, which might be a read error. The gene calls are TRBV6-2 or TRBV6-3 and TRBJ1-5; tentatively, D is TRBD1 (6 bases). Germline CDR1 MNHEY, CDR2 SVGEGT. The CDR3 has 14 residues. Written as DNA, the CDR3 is TGTGCCAGCAGTAACTCAGGGGGCAATCAGCCCCAGCATTTT. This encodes CASSNSGGNQPQHF.

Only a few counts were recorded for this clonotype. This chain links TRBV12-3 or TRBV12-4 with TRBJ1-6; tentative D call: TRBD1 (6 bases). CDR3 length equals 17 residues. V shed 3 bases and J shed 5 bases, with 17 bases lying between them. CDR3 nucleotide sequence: TGTGCCAGCAGTTTCGCCAGTAACCAGGGGAATAATTCACCCCTCCACTTT. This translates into CASSFASNQGNNSPLHF.

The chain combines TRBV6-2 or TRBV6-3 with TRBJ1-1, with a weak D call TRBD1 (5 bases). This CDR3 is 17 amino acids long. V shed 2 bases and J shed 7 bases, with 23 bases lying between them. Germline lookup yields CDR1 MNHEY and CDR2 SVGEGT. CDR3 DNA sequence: TGTGCCAGCAGTTACGTCCGGGGGTCACCCCGGTCTAATGAAGCTTTCTTT. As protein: CASSYVRGSPRSNEAFF.

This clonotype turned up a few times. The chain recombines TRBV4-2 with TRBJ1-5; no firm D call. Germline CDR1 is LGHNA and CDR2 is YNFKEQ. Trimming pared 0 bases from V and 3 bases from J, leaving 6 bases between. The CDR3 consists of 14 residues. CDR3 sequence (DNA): TGTGCCAGCAGCCAAGATACAGCCAATCAGCCCCAGCATTTT. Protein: CASSQDTANQPQHF.

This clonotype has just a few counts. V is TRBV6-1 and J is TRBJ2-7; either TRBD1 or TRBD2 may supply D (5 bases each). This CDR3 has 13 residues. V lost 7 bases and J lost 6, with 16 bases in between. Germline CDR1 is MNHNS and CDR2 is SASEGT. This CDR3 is CASTRGVSAEQYF. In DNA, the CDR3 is TGTGCCAGCACAAGGGGAGTTTCGGCCGAGCAGTACTTC.

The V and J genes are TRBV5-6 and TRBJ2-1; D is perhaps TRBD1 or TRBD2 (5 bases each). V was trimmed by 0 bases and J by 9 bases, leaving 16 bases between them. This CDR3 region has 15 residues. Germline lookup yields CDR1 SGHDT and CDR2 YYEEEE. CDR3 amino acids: CASSLEGTGHSEQFF. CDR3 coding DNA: TGTGCCAGCAGCTTGGAAGGGACCGGGCACTCTGAGCAGTTCTTC. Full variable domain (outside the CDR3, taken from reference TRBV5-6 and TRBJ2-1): DAGVTQSPTHLIKTRGQQVTLRCSPKSGHDTVSWYQQALGQGPQFIFQYYEEEERQRGNFPDRFSGHQFPNYSSELNVNALLLGDSALYLCASSLEGTGHSEQFFGPGTRLTVL.

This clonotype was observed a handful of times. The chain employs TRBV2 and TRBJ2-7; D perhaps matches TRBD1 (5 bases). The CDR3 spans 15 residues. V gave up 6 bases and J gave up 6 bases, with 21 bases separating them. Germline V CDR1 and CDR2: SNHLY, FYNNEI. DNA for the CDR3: TGTGCCAGCAGCACGCAGGGTCTTAAGTCGCGCGAGCAGTACTTC. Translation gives CASSTQGLKSREQYF.

Here the CDR3 reads CASSPRTVGLATNEKLFF. The CDR3 DNA follows: TGTGCCAGCTCACCTCGGACAGTGGGTCTTGCAACTAATGAAAAACTGTTTTTT. The chain is built from TRBV18 and TRBJ1-4, with a weak D call TRBD1 (6 bases). CDR3 length: 18 residues. Germline values: CDR1 KGHSH, CDR2 LQKENI. Trimming pared 3 bases from V and 0 bases from J, leaving 17 bases between.

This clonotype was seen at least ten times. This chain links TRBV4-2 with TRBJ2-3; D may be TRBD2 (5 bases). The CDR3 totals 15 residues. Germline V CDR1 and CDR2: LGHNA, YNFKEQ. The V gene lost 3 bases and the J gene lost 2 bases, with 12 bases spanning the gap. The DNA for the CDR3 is TGTGCCAGCAGCCATTCGGGGAGAGACACAGATACGCAGTATTTT. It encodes CASSHSGRDTDTQYF.

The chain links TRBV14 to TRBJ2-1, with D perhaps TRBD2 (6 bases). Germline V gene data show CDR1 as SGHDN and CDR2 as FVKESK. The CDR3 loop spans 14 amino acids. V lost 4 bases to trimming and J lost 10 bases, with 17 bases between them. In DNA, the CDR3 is TGTGCCAGCAGCCCGGGTCTAGCGCGTTGGGAGCAGTTCTTC. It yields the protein CASSPGLARWEQFF.

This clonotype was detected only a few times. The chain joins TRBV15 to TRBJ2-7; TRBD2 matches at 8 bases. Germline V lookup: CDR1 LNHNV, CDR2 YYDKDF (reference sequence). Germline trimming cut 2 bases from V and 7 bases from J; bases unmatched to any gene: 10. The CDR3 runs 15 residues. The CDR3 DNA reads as TGTGCCACCAGCAGACAAGCGGGAGAGGTTGAGGAGCAGTACTTC. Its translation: CATSRQAGEVEEQYF.

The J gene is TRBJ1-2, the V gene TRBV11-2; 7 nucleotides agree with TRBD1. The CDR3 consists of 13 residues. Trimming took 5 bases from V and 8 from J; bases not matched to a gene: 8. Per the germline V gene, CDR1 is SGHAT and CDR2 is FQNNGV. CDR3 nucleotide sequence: TGTGCCAGCAGCACCGAGGACAGGCGGGGCTACACCTTC. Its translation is CASSTEDRRGYTF.

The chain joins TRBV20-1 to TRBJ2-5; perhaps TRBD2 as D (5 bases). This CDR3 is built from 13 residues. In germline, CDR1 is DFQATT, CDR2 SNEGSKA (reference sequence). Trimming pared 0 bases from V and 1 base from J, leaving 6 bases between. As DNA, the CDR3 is TGCAGTGCTAGAGACCGGGGCCAAGAGACCCAGTACTTC. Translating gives CSARDRGQETQYF.

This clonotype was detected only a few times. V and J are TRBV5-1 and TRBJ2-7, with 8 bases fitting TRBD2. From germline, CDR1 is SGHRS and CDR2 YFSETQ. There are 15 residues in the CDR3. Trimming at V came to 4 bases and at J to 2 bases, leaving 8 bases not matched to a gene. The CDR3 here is CASSRGGAEPYEQYF. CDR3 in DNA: TGCGCCAGCAGCCGGGGGGGAGCGGAGCCCTACGAGCAGTACTTC. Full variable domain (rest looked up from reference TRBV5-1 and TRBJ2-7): KAGVTQTPRYLIKTRGQQVTLSCSPISGHRSVSWYQQTPGQGLQFLFEYFSETQRNKGNFPGRFSGRQFSNSRSEMNVSTLELGDSALYLCASSRGGAEPYEQYFGPGTRLTVT.

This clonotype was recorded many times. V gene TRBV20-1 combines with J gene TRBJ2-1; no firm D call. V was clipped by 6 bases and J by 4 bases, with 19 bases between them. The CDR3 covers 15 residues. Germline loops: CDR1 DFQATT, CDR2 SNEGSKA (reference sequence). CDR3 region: CSASTTTTGYNEQFF. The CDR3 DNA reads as TGCAGTGCCAGCACGACCACAACTGGGTACAATGAGCAGTTCTTC.

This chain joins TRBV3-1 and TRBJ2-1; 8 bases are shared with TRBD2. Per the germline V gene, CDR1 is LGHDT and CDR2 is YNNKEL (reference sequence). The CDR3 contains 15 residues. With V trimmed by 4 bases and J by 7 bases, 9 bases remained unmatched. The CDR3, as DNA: TGTGCCAGCAGCCTAACCGGGACTAGAGATAATGAGCAGTTCTTC. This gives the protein CASSLTGTRDNEQFF.

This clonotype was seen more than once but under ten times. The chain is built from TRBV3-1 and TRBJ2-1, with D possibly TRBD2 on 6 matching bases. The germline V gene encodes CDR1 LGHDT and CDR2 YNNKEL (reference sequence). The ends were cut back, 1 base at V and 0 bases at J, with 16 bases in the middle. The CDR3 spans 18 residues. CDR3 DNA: TGTGCCAGCAGCCAAGGGTCCTTGCGGGATAGCTCCTACAATGAGCAGTTCTTC. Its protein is CASSQGSLRDSSYNEQFF.

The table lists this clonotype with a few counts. CDR3 bases: TGTGCCAGCAGTTGGGGACAGGCTAGCTCTGGAAACACCATATATTTT. Translated, it gives CASSWGQASSGNTIYF. V gene TRBV6-5 combines with J gene TRBJ1-3; TRBD1 matches at 8 bases. V was clipped by 4 bases and J by 0 bases; unmatched bases: 5. CDR3 length: 16 amino acids. Germline lookup yields CDR1 MNHEY and CDR2 SVGAGI.